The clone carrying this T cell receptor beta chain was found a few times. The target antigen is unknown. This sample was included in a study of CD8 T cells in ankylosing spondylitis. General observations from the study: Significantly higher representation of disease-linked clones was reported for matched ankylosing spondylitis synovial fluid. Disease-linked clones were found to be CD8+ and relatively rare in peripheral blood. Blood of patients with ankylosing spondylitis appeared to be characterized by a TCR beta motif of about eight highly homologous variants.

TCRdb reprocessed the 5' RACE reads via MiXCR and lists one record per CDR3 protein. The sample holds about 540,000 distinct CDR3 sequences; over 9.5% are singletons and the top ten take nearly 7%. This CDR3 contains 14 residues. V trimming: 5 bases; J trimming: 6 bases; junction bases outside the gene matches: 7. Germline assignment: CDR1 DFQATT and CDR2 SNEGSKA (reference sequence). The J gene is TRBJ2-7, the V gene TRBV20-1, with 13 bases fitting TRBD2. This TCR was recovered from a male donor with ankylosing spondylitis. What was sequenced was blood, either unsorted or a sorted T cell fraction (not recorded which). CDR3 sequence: CSADRGLAGFEQYF. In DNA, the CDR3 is TGCAGTGCTGATCGGGGACTAGCGGGATTCGAGCAGTACTTC.